This T cell receptor beta chain was found in a study of cytomegalovirus exposure and HLA in healthy donors. The CDR3 totals 13 residues. Germline V gives CDR1 MNHEY, CDR2 SMNVEV (reference sequence). V was trimmed by 2 bases and J by 6 bases, leaving 11 bases between them. Here immunoSEQ multiplex PCR was the method, and the copy in TCRdb shows in-frame clones only, minus some. Of over 250,000 clones in the sample, around 86% were seen once. On this clone itself: Its antigen is unknown.

Overall study results and limits: Subsequent analysis showed first-cohort TCR clusters tending to co-occur in some 120 validation repertoires.

The V and J genes are TRBV27 and TRBJ2-7; D is undetermined. The sample comprised PBMCs. The source is a woman aged 18-29 years in good health and CMV-seronegative. In DNA, the CDR3 is TGTGCCAGCAGTTTACGAACTCGGAGCGAGCAGTACTTC. Amino acid sequence: CASSLRTRSEQYF.